These 30 T cell receptor beta chains came from one sample sequenced in a study of blood T cell repertoires in COVID-19. Here immunoSEQ multiplex PCR was the method, and the copy in TCRdb shows in-frame clones only, minus some. The top ten clones hold less than 3.5% of a sample with hundreds of thousands of clones, under 90% of them seen once. The sequencing input was PBMCs or T cells enriched from blood (not recorded which). These receptors were obtained from a woman aged 45-65 years who had been exposed to COVID-19.

The CDR3 coding sequence is TGTGCCAGCAGTGAAGCGGGTAACAGGGGGAATGGAAACACCATATATTTT. Its protein is CASSEAGNRGNGNTIYF. The chain carries TRBV6-1 and TRBJ1-3; 8 positions match TRBD1. V gave up 0 bases and J gave up 3 bases; unmatched junction bases: 7. This CDR3 contains 17 residues. Germline loops: CDR1 MNHNS, CDR2 SASEGT.

The rearrangement uses TRBV19 and TRBJ2-3; 8 bases fit TRBD2. This CDR3 region has 14 residues. Germline CDR1 and CDR2: LNHDA and SQIVND (reference sequence). Trimming removed 7 bases from V and 6 bases from J; junction bases left unmatched: 9. In DNA form, the CDR3 reads TGTGCCAGTACCATACGGGGGGGCTTGGATACGCAGTATTTT. Amino acid sequence: CASTIRGGLDTQYF.

The chain links TRBV9 to TRBJ2-3; TRBD2 is a possible D gene (5 bases). The CDR3 contains 15 residues. The V end was cut by 0 bases, the J end by 1 base, with 9 bases between. In germline, CDR1 is SGDLS, CDR2 YYNGEE. CDR3 sequence reads: CASSVGGKGTDTQYF. The CDR3 bases are TGTGCCAGCAGCGTAGGAGGGAAGGGCACAGATACGCAGTATTTT.

This sequence joins TRBV2 and TRBJ2-5, with D tentatively TRBD1 (6 bases). V gave up 1 base and J gave up 4 bases, with 16 bases separating them. Looked up from germline, CDR1 is SNHLY and CDR2 is FYNNEI. CDR3 length equals 16 residues. DNA of the CDR3: TGTGCCAGCAGTGAAGTTAAGGGGGAAATCGGAGAGACCCAGTACTTC. Residues: CASSEVKGEIGETQYF.

The sample holds a few counts of this clone. The rearrangement uses TRBV5-6 and TRBJ2-7, with a weak D call TRBD1 (6 bases). V shed 4 bases and J shed 3 bases, with 17 bases lying between them. The germline V gene has CDR1 SGHDT and CDR2 YYEEEE. The CDR3 length is 15 residues. The CDR3 sequence is CASSPGQGYVYEQYF. The CDR3 DNA follows: TGTGCCAGCAGCCCGGGACAAGGCTATGTCTACGAGCAGTACTTC. The full variable domain, with the rest looked up from reference TRBV5-6 and TRBJ2-7, is DAGVTQSPTHLIKTRGQQVTLRCSPKSGHDTVSWYQQALGQGPQFIFQYYEEEERQRGNFPDRFSGHQFPNYSSELNVNALLLGDSALYLCASSPGQGYVYEQYFGPGTRLTVT.

CDR3 sequence (DNA): TGTGCCAGCAGCTCTATCAATTCACCCCTCCACTTT. As protein: CASSSINSPLHF. The gene calls are TRBV5-4 and TRBJ1-6; D not certain. The germline gives CDR1 SGHNT, CDR2 YYREEE (reference sequence). Trimming stripped 3 bases from V and 7 bases from J, with 5 bases between. The CDR3 spans 12 residues.

The V and J genes are TRBV4-1 and TRBJ2-3; 8 nucleotides align to TRBD1. With V trimmed by 0 bases and J by 3 bases, 5 bases remained unmatched. The CDR3 is 16 amino acids. CDR1 and CDR2 from the germline V gene are MGHRA and YSYEKL. The CDR3 is CASSQEWQGATDTQYF. For the CDR3, the DNA is TGCGCCAGCAGCCAAGAATGGCAGGGGGCGACAGATACGCAGTATTTT.

J is TRBJ1-2 and V is TRBV28, with 12 bases that match TRBD1. V lost 6 bases, J lost 5 bases, and 4 bases stayed unmatched. The germline V gene encodes CDR1 MDHEN and CDR2 SYDVKM. The CDR3 length is 14 residues. CDR3 sequence: CASSRDRGLYGYTF. The DNA for the CDR3 is TGTGCCAGCAGCCGGGACAGGGGGCTTTATGGCTACACCTTC.

The chain is built from TRBV20-1 and TRBJ1-6; tentative D call: TRBD1 (5 bases). The CDR3 contains 11 residues. V gave up 2 bases and J gave up 13 bases, with 9 bases separating them. Looked up from germline, CDR1 is DFQATT and CDR2 is SNEGSKA (reference sequence). Here the CDR3 DNA reads TGCAGTGCTAGACCAGGGCCGCCCCTCCACTTT. Protein: CSARPGPPLHF.

This chain joins TRBV4-1 and TRBJ2-2, with D possibly TRBD2 on 7 matching bases. Trimming cost V 0 bases and J 2 bases, with 16 bases left between them. The CDR3 spans 18 residues. Germline V CDR1 and CDR2: MGHRA, YSYEKL. The CDR3 loop is CASSQDPGGQTNTGELFF. CDR3 nucleotide sequence: TGCGCCAGCAGCCAAGACCCCGGGGGGCAAACTAACACCGGGGAGCTGTTTTTT.

V and J are TRBV11-2 and TRBJ2-7, with a weak D call TRBD2 (6 bases). The CDR3 has 14 residues. Trimming took 0 bases from V and 4 from J, leaving 10 bases between them. In germline, CDR1 is SGHAT, CDR2 FQNNGV. The CDR3 sequence: CASSLERGYYEQYF. CDR3 in DNA: TGTGCCAGCAGCTTAGAACGGGGGTATTACGAGCAGTACTTC.

The chain joins TRBV4-1 to TRBJ1-6; maybe TRBD1 (5 bases). The germline V gene has CDR1 MGHRA and CDR2 YSYEKL. The ends were cut back, 0 bases at V and 3 bases at J, with 6 bases in the middle. This CDR3 spans 15 amino acids. CDR3 sequence (DNA): TGCGCCAGCAGCCAAGATACAGGCTATAATTCACCCCTCCACTTT. Amino acids: CASSQDTGYNSPLHF.

The chain recombines TRBV6-5 with TRBJ1-2; D is perhaps TRBD1 (5 bases). The CDR3 covers 14 residues. In germline, CDR1 is MNHEY, CDR2 SVGAGI. The V end was cut by 5 bases, the J end by 2 bases, with 12 bases between. DNA for the CDR3: TGTGCCAGCAGTCAGGGCACATGGAACTATGGCTACACCTTC. Translating gives CASSQGTWNYGYTF.

The chain couples TRBV7-9 to TRBJ1-1; 8 positions agree with TRBD1. With V trimmed by 2 bases and J by 5 bases, 7 bases remained unmatched. Germline loops: CDR1 SEHNR, CDR2 FQNEAQ (reference sequence). The CDR3 has 15 amino acids. DNA for the CDR3: TGTGCCAGCAGCTTAAACCAGGGGGCGCGGACTGAAGCTTTCTTT. Amino acid sequence: CASSLNQGARTEAFF. Full variable domain (outside the CDR3, taken from reference TRBV7-9 and TRBJ1-1): DTGVSQNPRHKITKRGQNVTFRCDPISEHNRLYWYRQTLGQGPEFLTYFQNEAQLEKSRLLSDRFSAERPKGSFSTLEIQRTEQGDSAMYLCASSLNQGARTEAFFGQGTRLTVV.

The chain recombines TRBV7-2 with TRBJ1-4, with 7 positions matching TRBD1. This CDR3 is 13 amino acids long. Germline V gene lookup returns CDR1 SGHTA and CDR2 FQGNSA. V was clipped by 5 bases and J by 11 bases; unmatched bases: 8. Here the CDR3 reads CASSLEGAAKLFF. The DNA for the CDR3 is TGTGCCAGCAGCCTCGAGGGGGCAGCGAAACTGTTTTTT.

This clone has a handful of counts. The CDR3 reads CSVLGLAGKTDTQYF. Written as DNA, the CDR3 is TGCAGCGTTTTGGGACTAGCGGGGAAGACAGATACGCAGTATTTT. The chain combines TRBV29-1 with TRBJ2-3; 13 bases are a match to TRBD2. V was clipped by 5 bases and J by 3 bases; unmatched bases: 5. The germline gives CDR1 SQVTM, CDR2 ANQGSEA. This CDR3 region has 15 residues.

V and J are TRBV28 and TRBJ2-7; weak D call: TRBD1 (5 bases). The V gene's germline CDR1 is MDHEN and CDR2 SYDVKM. This CDR3 has 15 residues. Here the CDR3 reads CASSLIGSWANTGSV. The CDR3 DNA reads TGTGCCAGCAGTTTGATTGGGTCGTGGGCGAACACAGGTTCCGTG.

The chain links TRBV12-5 to TRBJ1-4, with 7 bases aligning to TRBD1. The ends lost 6 bases at V and 5 bases at J; junction bases unmatched: 6. CDR3 length equals 14 residues. Germline CDR1 and CDR2: LGHNT and FRNRAP. The CDR3 bases are TGTGCTAGTGGACTCGACAGGGAGAATGAAAAACTGTTTTTT. It yields the protein CASGLDRENEKLFF.

The rearrangement joins TRBV7-9 to TRBJ2-3; 10 positions match TRBD2. Germline CDR1 SEHNR, CDR2 FQNEAQ (reference sequence). The junction had 6 bases not matched to a gene; V was cut back by 5 bases and J by 1 base. The CDR3 sequence is 16 residues long. CDR3: CASSKERGGGTDTQYF. The CDR3 bases are TGTGCCAGCAGCAAAGAGCGGGGGGGCGGCACAGATACGCAGTATTTT. The variable domain in full, completed from reference TRBV7-9 and TRBJ2-3, reads DTGVSQNPRHKITKRGQNVTFRCDPISEHNRLYWYRQTLGQGPEFLTYFQNEAQLEKSRLLSDRFSAERPKGSFSTLEIQRTEQGDSAMYLCASSKERGGGTDTQYFGPGTRLTVL.

The V and J genes are TRBV5-6 and TRBJ1-3; D remains ambiguous. There are 14 residues in the CDR3. Germline CDR1 and CDR2: SGHDT and YYEEEE. Trimming stripped 7 bases from V and 2 bases from J, with 13 bases between. CDR3 sequence: CASAGSPTGNTIYF. CDR3 nucleotides: TGTGCCAGCGCGGGGTCCCCGACTGGAAACACCATATATTTT. Full variable domain (rest looked up from reference TRBV5-6 and TRBJ1-3): DAGVTQSPTHLIKTRGQQVTLRCSPKSGHDTVSWYQQALGQGPQFIFQYYEEEERQRGNFPDRFSGHQFPNYSSELNVNALLLGDSALYLCASAGSPTGNTIYFGEGSWLTVV.

The chain has TRBV28 and TRBJ1-5; 12 positions agree with TRBD1. CDR1 MDHEN and CDR2 SYDVKM come from the germline V gene. The CDR3 has 16 amino acids. V trimming: 6 bases; J trimming: 4 bases; junction bases outside the gene matches: 7. The DNA for the CDR3 is TGTGCCAGCAGGCTGGGACAGGGGGCCGGGAATCAGCCCCAGCATTTT. Protein sequence: CASRLGQGAGNQPQHF.

This sequence joins TRBV14 and TRBJ2-7; weak D call: TRBD2 (5 bases). V gave up 4 bases and J gave up 3 bases, with 13 bases separating them. The CDR3 length is 14 residues. The germline V gene has CDR1 SGHDN and CDR2 FVKESK. Here the CDR3 reads CASSPTAGNYEQYF. The CDR3 region has the DNA TGTGCCAGCAGCCCCACCGCCGGGAACTACGAGCAGTACTTC.

The genes are TRBV29-1 and TRBJ2-6, with TRBD1 matching 8 bases. CDR1 is SQVTM and CDR2 is ANQGSEA in the germline V gene. The V segment lost 1 base and the J segment 2 bases; nucleotides outside the gene matches: 7. The CDR3 totals 17 residues. CDR3 amino acids: CSVEVVTGATGANVLTF. CDR3 sequence (DNA): TGCAGCGTTGAAGTGGTGACAGGGGCAACTGGGGCCAACGTCCTGACTTTC. Complete variable domain (other parts from reference TRBV29-1 and TRBJ2-6): SAVISQKPSRDICQRGTSLTIQCQVDSQVTMMFWYRQQPGQSLTLIATANQGSEATYESGFVIDKFPISRPNLTFSTLTVSNMSPEDSSIYLCSVEVVTGATGANVLTFGAGSRLTVL.

The chain recombines TRBV5-5 with TRBJ1-2, with TRBD1 matching 7 bases. The CDR3 length is 14 residues. The germline CDR1 and CDR2 sequences are SGHKS and YYEKEE (reference sequence). V shed 5 bases, J shed 4 bases, and the junction held 8 bases outside the gene matches. The CDR3 DNA reads as TGTGCCAGCAGATTCCAACAGGGGAGCTATGGCTACACCTTC. It specifies CASRFQQGSYGYTF.

In its sample, this clone was seen once. J is TRBJ2-7 and V is TRBV6-5, with 9 bases aligning to TRBD2. Germline assignment: CDR1 MNHEY and CDR2 SVGAGI. The CDR3 has 15 amino acids. Trimming took 3 bases from V and 4 from J; bases not matched to a gene: 7. The CDR3 nucleotides read TGTGCCAGCAGTTATAAAGCGGGGGGCCCTTACGAGCAGTACTTC. It is translated as CASSYKAGGPYEQYF.

CDR3 protein: CASSQGDSQEYNSPLHF. As DNA, the CDR3 is TGTGCCAGCAGCCAAGGCGACAGCCAAGAGTACAATTCACCCCTCCACTTT. This chain uses TRBV4-2 with TRBJ1-6; a weak D match, TRBD1 (5 bases). Trimming stripped 1 base from V and 7 bases from J, with 17 bases between. This CDR3 has 17 amino acids. Germline V gene lookup returns CDR1 LGHNA and CDR2 YNFKEQ.

The gene calls are TRBV19 and TRBJ1-1; 7 nucleotides match TRBD1. The CDR3 loop spans 14 amino acids. Germline V CDR1 and CDR2: LNHDA, SQIVND (reference sequence). The V gene end was trimmed by 5 bases and the J gene end by 0 bases; junction bases not matched to a gene: 3. CDR3 sequence: CASSPDRLNTEAFF. The CDR3 region has the DNA TGTGCCAGTAGTCCGGACAGGTTGAACACTGAAGCTTTCTTT.

The chain carries TRBV5-1 and TRBJ2-1, with TRBD2 matching over 10 bases. In germline, CDR1 is SGHRS, CDR2 YFSETQ. The length of the CDR3 is 15 residues. V was pared by 5 bases and J by 7 bases, with 9 bases of the junction left unmatched. The chain's CDR3 is CASRAGTSVGNEQFF. The CDR3 DNA sequence: TGCGCCAGCAGGGCCGGGACTAGCGTCGGGAATGAGCAGTTCTTC.

The gene calls are TRBV19 and TRBJ1-2, with 9 bases lining up with TRBD1. With V trimmed by 4 bases and J by 8 bases, 11 bases remained unmatched. This CDR3 has 15 amino acids. CDR1 and CDR2 (germline): LNHDA, SQIVND (reference sequence). Written as DNA, the CDR3 is TGTGCCAGTAGTAGACCGGGACAGGGAAGTGGCGGCTACACCTTC. This translates into CASSRPGQGSGGYTF.

The V gene is TRBV19, the J gene TRBJ1-4; TRBD1 might be the D (5 bases). Germline V gene lookup returns CDR1 LNHDA and CDR2 SQIVND (reference sequence). V lost 10 bases to trimming and J lost 0 bases, with 24 bases between them. The CDR3 runs to 18 residues. The CDR3 nucleotides are TGTGCCACCCGGGGGGGGAGATTGACTCAAGCAACTAATGAAAAACTGTTTTTT. It codes for CATRGGRLTQATNEKLFF.